This T cell receptor beta chain was captured by sequencing in a study of OX40 agonist ivuxolimab in advanced cancers. The CDR3 has 12 residues. CDR1 SGHAT and CDR2 FQNNGV come from the germline V gene. V was clipped by 3 bases and J by 10 bases, with 10 bases between them. Assay: immunoSEQ multiplex PCR; the TCRdb copy retains only in-frame clones and omits some. The sample includes some 78,000 clones, approximately 90% seen only once; the top ten take approximately 0.99%. The sample in question was CD4+ or CD8+ T cells sorted from blood, obtained in a trial of the OX40 agonist ivuxolimab. This TCR derives from an adult with an advanced solid tumor such as melanoma, head and neck, liver or kidney cancer. The chain combines TRBV11-2 with TRBJ2-1, with D unresolved. This CDR3 reads CASSFHSNEQFF. DNA for the CDR3: TGTGCCAGCAGCTTTCACTCTAACGAGCAGTTCTTC.